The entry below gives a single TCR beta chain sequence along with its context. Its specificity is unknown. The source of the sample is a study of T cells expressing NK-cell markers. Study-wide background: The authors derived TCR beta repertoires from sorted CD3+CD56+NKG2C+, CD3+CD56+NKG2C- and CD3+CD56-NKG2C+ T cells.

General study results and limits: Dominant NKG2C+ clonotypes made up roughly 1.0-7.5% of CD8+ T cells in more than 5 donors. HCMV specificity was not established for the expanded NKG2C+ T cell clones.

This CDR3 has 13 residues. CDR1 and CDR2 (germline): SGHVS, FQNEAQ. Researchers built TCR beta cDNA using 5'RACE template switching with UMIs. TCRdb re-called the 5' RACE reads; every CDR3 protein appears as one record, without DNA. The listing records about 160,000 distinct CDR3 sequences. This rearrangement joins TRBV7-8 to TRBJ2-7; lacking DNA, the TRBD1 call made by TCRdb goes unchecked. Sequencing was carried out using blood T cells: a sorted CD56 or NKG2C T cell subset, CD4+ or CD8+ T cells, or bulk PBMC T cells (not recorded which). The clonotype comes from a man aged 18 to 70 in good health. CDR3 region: CASSLVVRDEQYF.